This T cell receptor (beta chain) was recovered during a study of T cells in Graves' hyperthyroidism and ophthalmopathy. Study-wide background: The initial diagnosis was the point when peripheral blood was collected, ahead of any treatment.

V was pared by 4 bases and J by 4 bases, with 10 bases of the junction left unmatched. Germline CDR1 LNHNV, CDR2 YYDKDF (reference sequence). The CDR3 spans 15 residues. Researchers defined stable Graves' hyperthyroidism as no ophthalmopathy progression within 18 months. Clinical symptoms, serum thyroxine and TRAb, thyroid ultrasound and orbital computed tomography were used for the diagnoses. TCR beta CDR3 regions were amplified from RNA. The HTBI primer set drove a first-round RT-PCR of the TCR CDR3. Each CDR3 protein gets one entry after TCRdb re-called the multiplex PCR reads with MiXCR. Among roughly 420,000 distinct CDR3 sequences listed, around 14% were seen once. Overall study results and limits: Ophthalmopathy cases were set apart from stable hyperthyroidism by a 13 V-J model.

This clonotype was recorded at least ten times. Its antigen remains unknown. Source material: blood. This rearrangement joins TRBV15 to TRBJ2-7; 7 bases fit TRBD1. The sequence derives from a woman between 18 and 29 years old with Graves' hyperthyroidism. This chain's CDR3 is CATSTRQGPAYEQYF. Here the CDR3 DNA reads TGTGCCACCAGCACAAGACAGGGCCCCGCGTACGAGCAGTACTTC.